The 27 T cell receptor beta chains reported below all come from one sample, sequenced in a study of identical twins. Each CDR3 protein is one row after TCRdb ran MiXCR on the 5' RACE reads. This table holds around 500,000 distinct CDR3 sequences, over 12% found once. The same specimen was also included in a second study, on yellow fever vaccine responses in identical twins.

The specimen was CD4+ T cells sorted from blood. All receptors derive from a woman younger than 35 in good health.

In its sample, this clonotype was seen a few times. The chain links TRBV27 to TRBJ2-6; 9 nucleotides line up with TRBD1. Per germline, CDR1 MNHEY and CDR2 SMNVEV (reference sequence). The CDR3 runs to 16 residues. The trim removed 2 bases at V and 4 bases at J, leaving 3 bases unmatched. CDR3 in DNA: TGTGCCAGCAGTTTAGACAGGGGGAGGGGGGCCAACGTCCTGACTTTC. This encodes CASSLDRGRGANVLTF.

The rearrangement joins TRBV2 to TRBJ2-3; the D gene could be TRBD1 or TRBD2 (5 bases each). Germline values: CDR1 SNHLY, CDR2 FYNNEI. This CDR3 has 15 residues. Trimming stripped 4 bases from V and 4 bases from J, with 15 bases between. This chain's CDR3 is CASSVEDIFPDTQYF. CDR3 DNA sequence: TGTGCCAGCAGTGTGGAGGACATTTTCCCAGATACGCAGTATTTT.

The chain has TRBV4-3 and TRBJ1-1; no firm D call. V gave up 1 base and J gave up 0 bases, with 12 bases separating them. Germline-derived CDR1 and CDR2 are LGHNA and YSLEER. The CDR3 is made up of 16 amino acids. CDR3 protein: CASSQAAGRLNTEAFF. The DNA for the CDR3 is TGCGCCAGCAGCCAAGCGGCCGGACGGTTGAACACTGAAGCTTTCTTT.

This rearrangement joins TRBV6-2 or TRBV6-3 to TRBJ1-1; 11 bases agree with TRBD1. CDR1 is MNHEY and CDR2 is SVGEGT in the germline V gene. CDR3 length: 15 amino acids. With 8 bases clipped from V and 1 base from J, the junction kept 6 bases outside the gene matches. CDR3 amino acids: CASWTGGAENTEAFF. DNA of the CDR3: TGTGCCAGCTGGACAGGGGGCGCGGAGAACACTGAAGCTTTCTTT.

This clonotype was detected only a few times. The chain recombines TRBV4-1 with TRBJ2-7; possible D gene TRBD1, 5 bases. Deletions cut 4 bases from V and 1 base from J, with 23 bases between. The CDR3 consists of 18 residues. Germline CDR1 and CDR2: MGHRA and YSYEKL. The CDR3 DNA is TGCGCCAGCAGCCTTGGGGCTACCGACTCCCAGAGGTCCTACGAGCAGTACTTC. Protein: CASSLGATDSQRSYEQYF.

The table lists this clonotype with many counts. The rearrangement links TRBV11-2 to TRBJ2-5; D perhaps matches TRBD2 (6 bases). Germline CDR1 SGHAT, CDR2 FQNNGV. The CDR3 covers 12 residues. Trimming took off 0 bases at V and 13 bases at J, with 12 bases between the two ends. The CDR3 bases are TGTGCCAGCAGCTTAGACGGGGGTCCGGTGTACTTC. Translation: CASSLDGGPVYF.

On this clonotype itself: One base away lies a much larger clone, so this may be a sequencing read error. The CDR3 nucleotides are TGCGCCAGCAGCTTGGAAGGGGGCGCCTACAATGAGCAGTTCTTC. Translation gives CASSLEGGAYNEQFF. The chain is built from TRBV5-1 and TRBJ2-1, with TRBD1 identical over 7 bases. This CDR3 is 15 amino acids long. Trimming took 0 bases from V and 2 from J; bases not matched to a gene: 2. Germline CDR1 and CDR2: SGHRS and YFSETQ.

The chain carries TRBV6-1 and TRBJ1-2; possibly TRBD1 for D (5 bases). In germline, CDR1 is MNHNS, CDR2 SASEGT. V was pared by 6 bases and J by 4 bases, with 12 bases between. CDR3 length equals 13 residues. Here the CDR3 DNA reads TGTGCCAGCAGAGCAGGGCGCGGCTATGGCTACACCTTC. It yields the protein CASRAGRGYGYTF.

This chain connects TRBV6-1 to TRBJ1-5; possibly TRBD1 for D (6 bases). The CDR3 is made up of 15 amino acids. The V and J ends lost 6 bases and 0 bases respectively, with 12 bases between them. Per the germline V gene, CDR1 is MNHNS and CDR2 is SASEGT. This CDR3 is CASRRQADSNQPQHF. DNA for the CDR3: TGTGCCAGCAGGAGACAGGCGGATAGCAATCAGCCCCAGCATTTT.

This clonotype has more than one count but fewer than ten. The rearrangement uses TRBV7-2 and TRBJ2-7; 14 nucleotides match TRBD2. Germline V gene data show CDR1 as SGHTA and CDR2 as FQGNSA. The CDR3 has 14 amino acids. V lost 5 bases, J lost 5 bases, and 2 bases stayed unmatched. Here the CDR3 reads CASSPTSGRDEQYF. The CDR3 DNA is TGTGCCAGCAGCCCGACTAGCGGGAGGGACGAGCAGTACTTC. Together with reference TRBV7-2 and TRBJ2-7, the CDR3 gives the full variable domain: GAGVSQSPSNKVTEKGKDVELRCDPISGHTALYWYRQSLGQGLEFLIYFQGNSAPDKSGLPSDRFSAERTGGSVSTLTIQRTQQEDSAVYLCASSPTSGRDEQYFGPGTRLTVT.

This clonotype was recorded a few times. The chain is built from TRBV20-1 and TRBJ2-7; D is uncertain. The germline CDR1 and CDR2 sequences are DFQATT and SNEGSKA (reference sequence). The V end lost 0 bases, the J end lost 1 base, and 19 bases lay between the germline ends. The CDR3 is 17 amino acids. CDR3: CSARDPLVLATSYEQYF. In DNA, the CDR3 is TGCAGTGCTAGAGATCCCCTGGTACTTGCTACTTCCTACGAGCAGTACTTC.

The CDR3 DNA sequence: TGTGCCAGCAGTACAATCTCGAGTGGCTACACCTTC. This sequence encodes CASSTISSGYTF. The J gene is TRBJ1-2, the V gene TRBV12-3 or TRBV12-4; D unclear. Between the trimmed V and J ends, which lost 5 bases and 7 bases, there was a span of 11 bases. The CDR3 is made up of 12 amino acids.

V usage is TRBV9 and J usage is TRBJ2-4; 9 bases are a match to TRBD2. The CDR3 sequence is 14 residues long. The junction had 0 bases not matched to a gene; V was cut back by 2 bases and J by 3 bases. Per germline, CDR1 SGDLS and CDR2 YYNGEE. This CDR3 reads CASSVSGSKNIQYF. As DNA, the CDR3 is TGTGCCAGCAGCGTTAGCGGGAGCAAAAACATTCAGTACTTC. Full variable domain (rest looked up from reference TRBV9 and TRBJ2-4): DSGVTQTPKHLITATGQRVTLRCSPRSGDLSVYWYQQSLDQGLQFLIQYYNGEERAKGNILERFSAQQFPDLHSELNLSSLELGDSALYFCASSVSGSKNIQYFGAGTRLSVL.

The chain uses TRBV11-2 and TRBJ2-7; 8 bases fit TRBD1. This CDR3 region has 15 residues. The germline V gene encodes CDR1 SGHAT and CDR2 FQNNGV. Trimming took 0 bases from V and 5 from J; bases not matched to a gene: 6. CDR3 sequence: CASSLEQGGIHEQYF. The CDR3 DNA sequence: TGTGCCAGCAGCTTAGAACAGGGGGGTATCCACGAGCAGTACTTC.

This clonotype was picked up a small number of times. J is TRBJ2-7 and V is TRBV7-2; D uncertain. This CDR3 has 14 amino acids. Germline lookup yields CDR1 SGHTA and CDR2 FQGNSA. V lost 2 bases to trimming and J lost 3 bases, with 11 bases between them. The CDR3 loop is CASSLTRSHYEQYF. CDR3 DNA sequence: TGTGCCAGCAGCTTAACTCGGAGTCACTACGAGCAGTACTTC.

The chain links TRBV3-1 to TRBJ2-5; TRBD2 aligns across 12 bases. Germline CDR1 is LGHDT and CDR2 is YNNKEL (reference sequence). The CDR3 runs to 15 residues. V was pared by 4 bases and J by 4 bases, with 4 bases of the junction left unmatched. CDR3 DNA sequence: TGTGCCAGCAGCCGGACTAGCGGGATATCAGAGACCCAGTACTTC. This gives the protein CASSRTSGISETQYF.

This clonotype was counted between two and nine times. This chain connects TRBV3-1 to TRBJ2-6; D not certain. The V end lost 4 bases, the J end lost 0 bases, and 4 bases lay between the germline ends. CDR3 length: 14 residues. Per germline, CDR1 LGHDT and CDR2 YNNKEL (reference sequence). The CDR3 DNA reads TGTGCCAGCAGCCCCTTCTCTGGGGCCAACGTCCTGACTTTC. Its translation: CASSPFSGANVLTF.

This clonotype was observed a handful of times. The V gene is TRBV5-1, the J gene TRBJ2-7; D gene ambiguous. This CDR3 region has 14 residues. V was trimmed by 0 bases and J by 1 base, leaving 8 bases between them. Germline CDR1 and CDR2: SGHRS and YFSETQ. The CDR3 region is CASSLELHSYEQYF. The CDR3 DNA sequence: TGCGCCAGCAGCTTGGAGCTCCATTCCTACGAGCAGTACTTC.

In its sample, this clonotype was seen a few times. The chain links TRBV7-2 to TRBJ2-7, with no clear D. The CDR3 is 15 amino acids. Trimming removed 3 bases at V and 0 bases at J, with 12 bases between. Germline assignment: CDR1 SGHTA and CDR2 FQGNSA. In DNA form, the CDR3 reads TGTGCCAGCAGCTTTAAGAGCTTTTACTCCTACGAGCAGTACTTC. It is translated as CASSFKSFYSYEQYF.

This clonotype was counted ten times or more. The chain employs TRBV12-3 or TRBV12-4 and TRBJ1-4; the match to TRBD1 covers 8 bases. With 7 bases clipped from V and 8 bases from J, the junction kept 6 bases outside the gene matches. The CDR3 spans 13 residues. This CDR3 reads CASNDRGSEKLFF. The CDR3 bases are TGTGCCAGCAATGACAGGGGATCGGAAAAACTGTTTTTT.

This clonotype has more than one count but fewer than ten. This chain connects TRBV20-1 to TRBJ2-1; 10 bases are a match to TRBD2. Germline CDR1 DFQATT, CDR2 SNEGSKA (reference sequence). This CDR3 has 15 amino acids. Germline trimming cut 1 base from V and 13 bases from J; bases unmatched to any gene: 13. The CDR3 protein is CSARVRLAGVAGQFF. CDR3 in DNA: TGCAGTGCTAGAGTACGGCTAGCGGGGGTAGCGGGACAGTTCTTC.

This clonotype turned up a few times. The rearrangement joins TRBV10-3 to TRBJ1-2; D is undetermined. The V end lost 4 bases, the J end lost 8 bases, and 20 bases lay between the germline ends. The CDR3 consists of 15 residues. Germline V CDR1 and CDR2: ENHRY, SYGVKD. CDR3 sequence: CAISALRAQANGYTF. The CDR3 region has the DNA TGTGCCATCAGTGCCCTTAGGGCGCAGGCGAACGGCTACACCTTC.

This clonotype has just a few counts. V is TRBV7-8 and J is TRBJ2-7, with D possibly matching TRBD2 (6 bases). The CDR3 has 15 residues. Germline lookup yields CDR1 SGHVS and CDR2 FQNEAQ. V shed 4 bases and J shed 4 bases, with 17 bases lying between them. CDR3 DNA: TGTGCCAGCAGCTCAGGTGGGGGGTCTCTATACGAGCAGTACTTC. Its protein is CASSSGGGSLYEQYF.

At least ten counts were recorded for this clonotype. This chain joins TRBV12-3 or TRBV12-4 and TRBJ1-6, with 8 bases identical to TRBD1. This CDR3 is 15 amino acids long. V shed 6 bases and J 7 bases; nucleotides not matched to a gene: 8. CDR3 region: CASRPQGAPNSPLHF. CDR3 coding DNA: TGTGCCAGCAGACCTCAGGGGGCCCCCAATTCACCCCTCCACTTT.

This chain joins TRBV12-3 or TRBV12-4 and TRBJ2-7; 8 bases map to TRBD1. This CDR3 spans 14 amino acids. The ends lost 4 bases at V and 6 bases at J; junction bases unmatched: 8. The CDR3 nucleotides read TGTGCCAGCAGTTCTCCCGGGACAGGCTTCGAGCAGTACTTC. Translating gives CASSSPGTGFEQYF.

This clonotype appeared a few times. The V gene is TRBV28, the J gene TRBJ2-2; TRBD1 or TRBD2 may be the D gene (6 bases each). Per the germline V gene, CDR1 is MDHEN and CDR2 is SYDVKM. The CDR3 is 18 amino acids. Between the trimmed V and J ends, which lost 2 bases and 0 bases, there was a span of 16 bases. CDR3 sequence reads: CASSLRGAHRPNTGELFF. The CDR3 DNA follows: TGTGCCAGCAGTTTAAGGGGGGCCCATAGACCGAACACCGGGGAGCTGTTTTTT.

V gene TRBV29-1 combines with J gene TRBJ2-3; 8 nucleotides line up with TRBD2. Trimming took 6 bases from V and 1 from J; bases not matched to a gene: 6. Germline assignment: CDR1 SQVTM and CDR2 ANQGSEA. This CDR3 has 14 amino acids. This chain's CDR3 is CSVSAGVGTDTQYF. As DNA, the CDR3 is TGCAGCGTCTCAGCGGGGGTGGGCACAGATACGCAGTATTTT.